This entry lists 31 T cell receptor beta chains sequenced from one sample in a study of blood T cell repertoires in COVID-19. TCRdb's copy holds only in-frame clones and misses some; the assay was immunoSEQ multiplex PCR. The sample carries hundreds of thousands of clones, roughly 90% recorded once. The sequenced sample was peripheral blood. All receptors come from a man aged 55 to 69 with COVID-19, enrolled during active disease.

This chain links TRBV12-3 or TRBV12-4 with TRBJ1-5, with D possibly matching TRBD1 (6 bases). The CDR3 extends over 13 amino acids. The V and J ends lost 6 bases and 1 base respectively, with 7 bases between them. The CDR3 loop is CASRTGSNQPQHF. The CDR3, as DNA: TGTGCCAGCAGAACAGGGAGCAATCAGCCCCAGCATTTT.

V and J are TRBV25-1 and TRBJ2-7, with TRBD1 matching over 8 bases. The length of the CDR3 is 16 residues. Trimming removed 3 bases from V and 4 bases from J; junction bases left unmatched: 11. In germline, CDR1 is MGHDK, CDR2 SYGVNS. The CDR3 loop reads CASSDAARGRIYEQYF. CDR3 nucleotides: TGTGCCAGCAGTGATGCGGCCAGGGGGCGTATATACGAGCAGTACTTC.

This clone was counted only a few times. The chain recombines TRBV4-1 with TRBJ2-7, with 8 positions matching TRBD1. CDR3 size: 16 residues. V shed 0 bases, J shed 5 bases, and the junction held 9 bases outside the gene matches. In germline, CDR1 is MGHRA, CDR2 YSYEKL. CDR3 protein: CASSQDEGRGRNEQYF. DNA for the CDR3: TGCGCCAGCAGCCAAGATGAAGGCAGGGGGCGAAACGAGCAGTACTTC.

The CDR3 coding sequence is TGTGCCAGCAGCTTACATACGGGGGGCACCGGGGAGCTGTTTTTT. It is translated as CASSLHTGGTGELFF. The rearrangement links TRBV11-2 to TRBJ2-2; 7 bases align to TRBD2. CDR3 size: 15 residues. CDR1 and CDR2 (germline): SGHAT, FQNNGV. Trimming took 2 bases from V and 4 from J; bases not matched to a gene: 4.

A note on this clone: One junction end disagrees with the germline gene, perhaps due to a read error. This chain links TRBV7-7 with TRBJ2-3; 10 bases are shared with TRBD2. The CDR3 consists of 15 residues. Germline values: CDR1 SSHAT, CDR2 FNYEAQ (reference sequence). The CDR3 DNA follows: TGTGCTAGCAGCTTAACTAGCGGGACCACAGATACGCAGTATTTT. Translated, it gives CASSLTSGTTDTQYF.

The genes are TRBV27 and TRBJ2-7; possibly TRBD1 for D (6 bases). CDR1 is MNHEY, CDR2 SMNVEV, per germline (reference sequence). The CDR3 runs 13 residues. V lost 6 bases, J lost 2 bases, and 11 bases lay in between. The CDR3 protein is CASSSGVAYEQYF. The CDR3 DNA follows: TGTGCCAGCAGCTCAGGGGTCGCCTACGAGCAGTACTTC.

The chain has TRBV30 and TRBJ2-3; D remains ambiguous. Germline-derived CDR1 and CDR2 are GTSNPN and SVGIG (reference sequence). The V and J ends lost 3 bases and 0 bases respectively, with 10 bases between them. This CDR3 is 14 amino acids long. CDR3 in amino acids: CAWRNLTSTDTQYF. CDR3 DNA sequence: TGTGCCTGGAGGAACTTGACTAGCACAGATACGCAGTATTTT.

This chain connects TRBV27 to TRBJ2-7; 7 bases match TRBD1. The CDR3 has 12 residues. J was trimmed by 8 bases and V by 6 bases; bases with no gene match: 7. Germline V gene lookup returns CDR1 MNHEY and CDR2 SMNVEV (reference sequence). CDR3: CASRQTGIKQYF. The DNA for the CDR3 is TGTGCCAGCAGACAGACAGGGATTAAGCAGTACTTC.

The chain joins TRBV15 to TRBJ2-5; D is unresolved. The CDR3 consists of 13 residues. V lost 0 bases, J lost 5 bases, and 7 bases lay in between. CDR1 and CDR2 (germline): LNHNV, YYDKDF (reference sequence). The CDR3 DNA sequence: TGTGCCACCAGCAGAGATCTACGGGAGACCCAGTACTTC. This gives the protein CATSRDLRETQYF.

The table lists this clone with many counts. The chain joins TRBV4-3 to TRBJ2-2; 8 nucleotides line up with TRBD1. Germline CDR1 LGHNA, CDR2 YSLEER. This CDR3 has 15 amino acids. V was pared by 3 bases and J by 6 bases, with 6 bases of the junction left unmatched. CDR3 DNA sequence: TGCGCCAGCAGCCAGACGGACAGGGCGGCCGGGGAGCTGTTTTTT. Translated: CASSQTDRAAGELFF.

This sequence joins TRBV18 and TRBJ2-1; D remains unclear. CDR1 KGHSH and CDR2 LQKENI come from the germline V gene. Trimming shortened V by 4 bases and J by 7 bases, and 5 bases separated the two germline ends. The CDR3 loop spans 11 amino acids. The CDR3, as DNA: TGTGCCAGCTCACAACAAAATGAGCAGTTCTTC. This translates into CASSQQNEQFF.

The chain recombines TRBV30 with TRBJ1-3; 7 bases are shared with TRBD1. CDR1 GTSNPN and CDR2 SVGIG come from the germline V gene (reference sequence). After removal of 2 bases from V and 2 bases from J, the junction contained 6 bases not matched to a gene. CDR3 length: 15 amino acids. CDR3 nucleotide sequence: TGTGCCTGGAGTTTCACCGGGACAGCTGGAAACACCATATATTTT. It is translated as CAWSFTGTAGNTIYF.

The V and J genes are TRBV5-1 and TRBJ2-3; 10 nucleotides agree with TRBD2. The germline V gene has CDR1 SGHRS and CDR2 YFSETQ. The CDR3 totals 15 residues. The ends lost 1 base at V and 5 bases at J; junction bases unmatched: 4. CDR3 sequence: CASSLSSGRGDTQYF. The CDR3 region has the DNA TGCGCCAGCAGCTTGTCTAGCGGGAGAGGAGATACGCAGTATTTT.

About this clone: At one boundary the junction diverges from the germline segment, which might be a read error. The chain joins TRBV4-1 to TRBJ1-1; D uncertain. Germline V lookup: CDR1 MGHRA, CDR2 YSYEKL. CDR3 length: 15 residues. CDR3 loop: CASSQDRIPAREAFF. The CDR3 bases are TGCGCCAGCAGTCAAGATCGCATCCCGGCCAGGGAAGCTTTCTTT.

The chain links TRBV3-1 (or the pseudogene TRBV3-2) to TRBJ1-1; D is perhaps TRBD1 (6 bases). Germline V CDR1 and CDR2: LGHDT, YNNKEL (reference sequence). V was trimmed by 2 bases and J by 4 bases, leaving 20 bases between them. This CDR3 region has 17 residues. CDR3 nucleotides: TGTGCCAGCAGCCAATCCCGGAACAGGGTCTGGAGCACTGAAGCTTTCTTT. Protein: CASSQSRNRVWSTEAFF.

The chain joins TRBV3-1 (or the pseudogene TRBV3-2) to TRBJ1-1, with 8 bases fitting TRBD1. CDR1 is LGHDT and CDR2 is YNNKEL in the germline V gene (reference sequence). Germline trimming cut 4 bases from V and 5 bases from J; bases unmatched to any gene: 6. CDR3 length: 14 residues. In DNA form, the CDR3 reads TGTGCCAGCAGCCCAGGGGGCGCAGGGACTGAAGCTTTCTTT. Its protein product is CASSPGGAGTEAFF.

A few counts support this clone. The CDR3 bases are TGTGCCAGCAGTTACGGGACTAGCGGGAAGAGCTCCTACAATGAGCAGTTCTTC. Encoded protein: CASSYGTSGKSSYNEQFF. The chain carries TRBV6-2 or TRBV6-3 and TRBJ2-1, with TRBD2 identical over 13 bases. Trimming removed 2 bases from V and 0 bases from J; junction bases left unmatched: 4. This CDR3 region has 18 residues. The germline CDR1 and CDR2 sequences are MNHEY and SVGEGT.

The chain links TRBV29-1 to TRBJ2-1; 11 nucleotides align to TRBD1. The CDR3 is 16 amino acids. The junction had 12 bases not matched to a gene; V was cut back by 5 bases and J by 6 bases. Looked up from germline, CDR1 is SQVTM and CDR2 is ANQGSEA. CDR3 loop: CSVHRRLDRGPNEQFF. CDR3 nucleotides: TGCAGCGTTCACCGAAGGTTGGACAGGGGGCCCAATGAGCAGTTCTTC.

V usage is TRBV18 and J usage is TRBJ1-4; D is uncertain. This CDR3 spans 16 amino acids. V dropped 3 bases and J dropped 0 bases, with 11 bases sitting between them. Germline CDR1 and CDR2: KGHSH and LQKENI. The CDR3 here is CASSPTVRATNEKLFF. The CDR3 DNA sequence: TGTGCCAGCTCACCTACAGTGAGGGCAACTAATGAAAAACTGTTTTTT.

The CDR3 loop reads CASSLALAGDNEQFF. The CDR3 nucleotides read TGTGCCAGCAGCTTAGCACTAGCGGGGGACAATGAGCAGTTCTTC. V and J are TRBV7-3 and TRBJ2-1; 11 positions match TRBD2. The CDR3 sequence is 15 residues long. Germline CDR1 is SGHTA and CDR2 is FQGTGA. The junction had 2 bases not matched to a gene; V was cut back by 2 bases and J by 5 bases.

The rearrangement uses TRBV19 and TRBJ1-2; TRBD1 matches at 8 bases. Germline V gene data show CDR1 as LNHDA and CDR2 as SQIVND (reference sequence). CDR3 length: 15 amino acids. The ends lost 5 bases at V and 4 bases at J; junction bases unmatched: 9. The CDR3 spells CASSSGTGWSYGYTF. The CDR3 DNA follows: TGTGCCAGTAGTTCGGGGACAGGCTGGTCCTATGGCTACACCTTC. Together with reference TRBV19 and TRBJ1-2, the CDR3 gives the full variable domain: DGGITQSPKYLFRKEGQNVTLSCEQNLNHDAMYWYRQDPGQGLRLIYYSQIVNDFQKGDIAEGYSVSREKKESFPLTVTSAQKNPTAFYLCASSSGTGWSYGYTFGSGTRLTVV.

The CDR3 DNA is TGTGCCAGCAGTTTAGAACAGGGACGGTCACCCCTCCACTTT. It encodes CASSLEQGRSPLHF. The chain employs TRBV27 and TRBJ1-6; D is perhaps TRBD1 (6 bases). The CDR3 consists of 14 residues. Looked up from germline, CDR1 is MNHEY and CDR2 is SMNVEV (reference sequence). Trimming removed 2 bases from V and 10 bases from J, with 12 bases in between.

The chain carries TRBV6-6 and TRBJ1-2; possible D gene TRBD1, 5 bases. The CDR3 covers 12 residues. Germline V gives CDR1 MNHNY, CDR2 SVGAGI (reference sequence). V lost 7 bases and J lost 3, with 9 bases in between. DNA of the CDR3: TGTGCCAGCACAGGGAACGACTATGGCTACACCTTC. Its protein product is CASTGNDYGYTF.

The J gene is TRBJ2-7, the V gene TRBV7-2; maybe TRBD2 (7 bases). V lost 0 bases, J lost 6 bases, and 21 bases lay in between. The CDR3 extends over 17 amino acids. Germline values: CDR1 SGHTA, CDR2 FQGNSA. The CDR3 DNA follows: TGTGCCAGCAGCTTAGCGGGTTCGGGGGGCGGATTTGGCGAGCAGTACTTC. It yields the protein CASSLAGSGGGFGEQYF.

This sequence joins TRBV28 and TRBJ1-2, with D tentatively TRBD1 (5 bases). V was shortened by 6 bases and J by 2 bases, with 7 bases between the two germline ends. The CDR3 has 12 amino acids. CDR1 is MDHEN and CDR2 is SYDVKM in the germline V gene. CDR3 nucleotide sequence: TGTGCCAGCAGGGGGGGAAACTATGGCTACACCTTC. Translated, it gives CASRGGNYGYTF.

In its sample, this clone was seen many times. The chain is built from TRBV29-1 and TRBJ2-7, with 7 bases identical to TRBD1. J lost 3 bases, V lost 7 bases, and 6 bases had no gene match. Germline V gives CDR1 SQVTM, CDR2 ANQGSEA. This CDR3 has 12 residues. The CDR3 nucleotides read TGCAGCGGGCGTTGGGACAGCTACGAGCAGTACTTC. Translation gives CSGRWDSYEQYF.

The chain links TRBV6-1 to TRBJ2-1, with unresolved D. V was clipped by 1 base and J by 8 bases, with 15 bases between them. This CDR3 is 15 amino acids long. Per the germline V gene, CDR1 is MNHNS and CDR2 is SASEGT. CDR3 nucleotide sequence: TGTGCCAGCAGTGAAGGCAGGTCGCTGAACCATGAGCAGTTCTTC. The encoded protein is CASSEGRSLNHEQFF.

This sequence joins TRBV15 and TRBJ1-2; the D is unclear. Looked up from germline, CDR1 is LNHNV and CDR2 is YYDKDF (reference sequence). The CDR3 contains 14 residues. Trimming stripped 1 base from V and 3 bases from J, with 9 bases between. The chain's CDR3 is CATSRVVGYYGYTF. CDR3 DNA sequence: TGTGCCACCAGCAGAGTTGTGGGCTACTATGGCTACACCTTC.

This chain links TRBV19 with TRBJ1-2, with TRBD1 as a possible D gene (5 bases). In germline, CDR1 is LNHDA, CDR2 SQIVND (reference sequence). This CDR3 comprises 14 residues. V lost 2 bases and J lost 2, with 9 bases in between. The CDR3 sequence: CASSIIGQNYGYTF. In DNA, the CDR3 is TGTGCCAGTAGTATAATAGGACAAAACTATGGCTACACCTTC.

CDR3 bases: TGTGCCAGCAACAACAGGGTGGGCGAGCAGTACTTC. The encoded protein is CASNNRVGEQYF. The chain is built from TRBV12-3 or TRBV12-4 and TRBJ2-7, with a weak D call TRBD1 (6 bases). The germline V and J ends were trimmed by 7 bases and 6 bases, with 13 bases remaining between them. The CDR3 is made up of 12 amino acids.

The V and J genes are TRBV15 and TRBJ2-7, with unresolved D. The CDR3 sequence is 13 residues long. Per germline, CDR1 LNHNV and CDR2 YYDKDF (reference sequence). The ends were cut back, 4 bases at V and 1 base at J, with 8 bases in the middle. The CDR3 DNA is TGTGCCACCAGCAAAGCGTATTCCTACGAGCAGTACTTC. Protein sequence: CATSKAYSYEQYF. Variable domain in full (rest from reference TRBV15 and TRBJ2-7): DAMVIQNPRYQVTQFGKPVTLSCSQTLNHNVMYWYQQKSSQAPKLLFHYYDKDFNNEADTPDNFQSRRPNTSFCFLDIRSPGLGDTAMYLCATSKAYSYEQYFGPGTRLTVT.